The 24 T cell receptor beta chains in this list originate from one sample, sequenced in a study of blood T cells in healthy people across ages. The second PCR ran roughly 6 to 11 cycles with a sample-barcoded 5' primer and J-beta primers. From the 5' RACE reads, TCRdb called clonotypes with MiXCR, one entry per CDR3 protein. The table has 850,000 or so distinct CDR3 sequences, 25% to 30% seen once; the top ten hold 15% to 20%. Sequenced material: blood. The receptors derive from a woman of 80 years or more in good health.

This clonotype showed up many times. The V gene is TRBV6-5, the J gene TRBJ2-5; tentatively, D is TRBD1 (8 bases). The CDR3 is 16 amino acids. V was trimmed by 6 bases and J by 1 base, leaving 18 bases between them. Per germline, CDR1 MNHEY and CDR2 SVGAGI. CDR3: CASRSRQGRAQETQYF. The DNA for the CDR3 is TGTGCCAGCAGGAGTCGACAGGGGAGGGCCCAAGAGACCCAGTACTTC.

On this clonotype itself: A much larger clone lies a single base off, so this may be a read error. The J gene is TRBJ2-7, the V gene TRBV29-1; D possibly corresponds to TRBD2 (6 bases). The CDR3 has 13 amino acids. Per germline, CDR1 SQVTM and CDR2 ANQGSEA. V lost 0 bases, J lost 7 bases, and 13 bases lay in between. The chain's CDR3 is CSVEEVQDYEQYF. The CDR3 coding sequence is TGCAGCGTTGAAGAGGTCCAGGACTATGAGCAGTACTTC.

This clonotype has more than one count but fewer than ten. The chain uses TRBV5-1 and TRBJ2-3; D is possibly TRBD1 (6 bases). Germline lookup yields CDR1 SGHRS and CDR2 YFSETQ. The CDR3 has 14 residues. The V gene lost 8 bases and the J gene lost 0 bases, with 13 bases spanning the gap. CDR3 coding DNA: TGCGCCAGTATATCCGGGACAAGCACAGATACGCAGTATTTT. Protein: CASISGTSTDTQYF.

About this clonotype itself: A much larger clone differs by one base, so this may be a read error. The V and J genes are TRBV20-1 and TRBJ1-2, with 7 bases lining up with TRBD1. CDR3 size: 13 residues. Germline lookup yields CDR1 DFQATT and CDR2 SNEGSKA (reference sequence). With 5 bases clipped from V and 6 bases from J, the junction kept 9 bases outside the gene matches. In nucleotides, the CDR3 is TGCAGTGCTTCTCTAGACAGGGCCCATGGCTACACCTTC. Translating gives CSASLDRAHGYTF.

At least ten counts were recorded for this clonotype. The V gene is TRBV20-1, the J gene TRBJ1-5; no clear D. The CDR3 runs to 13 residues. Looked up from germline, CDR1 is DFQATT and CDR2 is SNEGSKA (reference sequence). Trimming took 2 bases from V and 5 from J, leaving 10 bases between them. The CDR3 loop reads CSARRSDDQPQHF. In DNA form, the CDR3 reads TGCAGTGCTAGAAGGTCGGATGATCAGCCCCAGCATTTT.

This rearrangement joins TRBV12-3 or TRBV12-4 to TRBJ2-5, with 9 positions matching TRBD2. V gave up 2 bases and J gave up 11 bases; unmatched junction bases: 12. The CDR3 has 15 amino acids. The CDR3 sequence: CASSLSVSGRMEQYF. The DNA of the CDR3 is TGTGCCAGCAGTTTATCCGTTAGCGGGAGAATGGAGCAGTACTTC.

In its sample, this clonotype was seen a few times. V gene TRBV7-2 combines with J gene TRBJ1-2, with 7 nucleotides matching TRBD1. Trimming cost V 5 bases and J 7 bases; bases outside gene matches: 13. The CDR3 covers 15 residues. Germline-derived CDR1 and CDR2 are SGHTA and FQGNSA. The chain's CDR3 is CASSPQTGQVSGYTF. The CDR3 nucleotides read TGTGCCAGCAGCCCCCAGACAGGGCAAGTATCTGGCTACACCTTC.

This clonotype was observed a few times. J is TRBJ2-3 and V is TRBV11-2; no reliable D call. CDR3 length: 15 residues. Germline V CDR1 and CDR2: SGHAT, FQNNGV. V was cut by 0 bases and J by 6 bases, with 13 bases left in between. This chain's CDR3 is CASSLELQPRDTQYF. The CDR3 nucleotides read TGTGCCAGCAGCTTAGAACTACAGCCTCGGGATACGCAGTATTTT.

This clonotype has more than one count but fewer than ten. The V and J genes are TRBV20-1 and TRBJ1-2; D is possibly TRBD1 (6 bases). Germline CDR1 is DFQATT and CDR2 is SNEGSKA (reference sequence). The length of the CDR3 is 13 residues. Trimming pared 5 bases from V and 5 bases from J, leaving 15 bases between. The CDR3: CSAAPQGRYGYTF. CDR3 sequence (DNA): TGCAGTGCTGCCCCCCAGGGGAGGTATGGCTACACCTTC.

On this clonotype itself: This may stem from a read error, because a much larger clone lies one nucleotide away. The rearrangement uses TRBV6-1 and TRBJ1-1; maybe TRBD1 (5 bases). This CDR3 contains 13 residues. The ends were cut back, 7 bases at V and 1 base at J, with 10 bases in the middle. Germline values: CDR1 MNHNS, CDR2 SASEGT. The CDR3 loop is CASTGAANTEAFF. The DNA for the CDR3 is TGTGCCAGCACCGGGGCAGCGAACACTGAAGCTTTCTTT.

About this clonotype itself: A read error may account for a junction end that differs from germline. The chain recombines TRBV12-3 or TRBV12-4 with TRBJ1-2; 11 nucleotides align to TRBD1. The length of the CDR3 is 16 residues. DNA for the CDR3: TGTGCCGGCAGCCCCACCCGGACAGGGGGCGCCCATGGCTACACCTTC. Protein product: CAGSPTRTGGAHGYTF.

This clonotype came up many times. The chain recombines TRBV29-1 with TRBJ1-2; D gene ambiguous. This CDR3 spans 11 amino acids. The germline CDR1 and CDR2 sequences are SQVTM and ANQGSEA. V dropped 4 bases and J dropped 7 bases, with 10 bases sitting between them. CDR3 coding DNA: TGCAGCGTTGTAGCAGTCTCTGGCTACACCTTC. This sequence encodes CSVVAVSGYTF.

Ten or more counts support this clonotype. J is TRBJ2-1 and V is TRBV20-1, with 9 bases lining up with TRBD2. Germline CDR1 and CDR2: DFQATT and SNEGSKA (reference sequence). After removal of 1 base from V and 0 bases from J, the junction contained 10 bases not matched to a gene. This CDR3 is 18 amino acids long. The CDR3 reads CSARVRSPSGVSYNEQFF. In nucleotides, the CDR3 is TGCAGTGCTAGAGTGCGGTCGCCTAGCGGGGTCTCCTACAATGAGCAGTTCTTC.

The rearrangement links TRBV6-2 or TRBV6-3 to TRBJ1-5; D unresolved. The length of the CDR3 is 18 residues. The germline gives CDR1 MNHEY, CDR2 SVGEGT. The V gene lost 4 bases and the J gene lost 0 bases, with 19 bases spanning the gap. CDR3 DNA: TGTGCCAGCAGTTCTCCACCCGGGTCTCTTTATAGCAATCAGCCCCAGCATTTT. Amino acid sequence: CASSSPPGSLYSNQPQHF.

This clonotype was counted ten times or more. This chain connects TRBV12-3 or TRBV12-4 to TRBJ2-7; 7 nucleotides agree with TRBD2. The CDR3 is 15 amino acids. V trimming: 5 bases; J trimming: 3 bases; junction bases outside the gene matches: 10. CDR3 nucleotides: TGTGCCAGCAGTGCCTCGGCGGGACTACTCTACGAGCAGTACTTC. This codes for CASSASAGLLYEQYF.

The chain employs TRBV5-1 and TRBJ2-3; maybe TRBD2 (6 bases). Germline lookup yields CDR1 SGHRS and CDR2 YFSETQ. The CDR3 extends over 15 amino acids. Deletions cut 6 bases from V and 3 bases from J, with 17 bases between. CDR3 sequence (DNA): TGCGCCAGCAAACCGGGACCGGGGGTAACAGATACGCAGTATTTT. It specifies CASKPGPGVTDTQYF.

This clonotype has only a few counts. The rearrangement uses TRBV4-2 and TRBJ2-2, with D unresolved. This CDR3 is 14 amino acids long. With 1 base removed from V and 1 base from J, the gap between germline ends came to 4 bases. From germline, CDR1 is LGHNA and CDR2 YNFKEQ. CDR3 coding DNA: TGTGCCAGCAGCCAAGTGGGGAACACCGGGGAGCTGTTTTTT. The encoded protein is CASSQVGNTGELFF.

A word on this clonotype: It may be a read error: a sequence one base away is much more abundant. The chain links TRBV7-9 to TRBJ2-3, with D hard to call. CDR3 length equals 12 residues. Germline CDR1 is SEHNR and CDR2 is FQNEAQ (reference sequence). The CDR3: CASSFERVTRYF. CDR3 in DNA: TGTGCCAGCAGCTTCGAAAGAGTTACGCGGTATTTT.

This clonotype showed up many times. The chain has TRBV5-1 and TRBJ2-4; 9 positions agree with TRBD1. CDR3 length: 15 amino acids. Trimming took 4 bases from V and 6 from J; bases not matched to a gene: 8. Germline V gives CDR1 SGHRS, CDR2 YFSETQ. This chain's CDR3 is CASSPLPGQGNIQYF. The DNA of the CDR3 is TGCGCCAGCAGCCCTCTCCCGGGACAGGGAAACATTCAGTACTTC.

The chain joins TRBV30 to TRBJ2-5, with 9 bases that match TRBD1. TRBJ2-7 matches the DNA end more closely, so the J call is doubtful. This CDR3 is 15 amino acids long. Looked up from germline, CDR1 is GTSNPN and CDR2 is SVGIG (reference sequence). CDR3 nucleotides: TGTGCCTGGAGTTTCCCCGGGACAGGGAATTACGAGCAGTACTTC. It is translated as CAWSFPGTGNYEQYF.

This clonotype was counted at least ten times. The rearrangement joins TRBV7-2 to TRBJ2-1, with unresolved D. V gave up 4 bases and J gave up 8 bases, with 15 bases separating them. The CDR3 totals 14 residues. From germline, CDR1 is SGHTA and CDR2 FQGNSA. The CDR3 DNA reads as TGTGCCAGCAGCTCCCCCGGTACAGTCTATGAGCAGTTCTTC. Protein product: CASSSPGTVYEQFF.

This clonotype was counted a few times. Being one base from a much bigger clone, this may be a read error. V gene TRBV11-2 combines with J gene TRBJ2-7; D is perhaps TRBD1 (6 bases). The CDR3 loop spans 14 amino acids. The germline V gene encodes CDR1 SGHAT and CDR2 FQNNGV. V gave up 1 base and J gave up 7 bases, with 14 bases separating them. CDR3 sequence reads: CASSLGGLRYEQYF. CDR3 sequence (DNA): TGTGCCAGCAGCTTAGGGGGGCTTCGCTATGAGCAGTACTTC.

This clonotype showed up many times. The rearrangement links TRBV10-3 to TRBJ1-2; 8 positions match TRBD1. Germline V gene sequence: CDR1 ENHRY, CDR2 SYGVKD. J gave up 1 base and V 4 bases, and 23 bases lay outside the gene matches. The CDR3 spans 21 residues. The CDR3 loop is CAISGWTGWKAWRNGNYGYTF. The DNA for the CDR3 is TGTGCCATCAGTGGATGGACAGGGTGGAAGGCTTGGCGGAACGGTAACTATGGCTACACCTTC.

This chain connects TRBV5-6 to TRBJ1-5, with no clear D. Per the germline V gene, CDR1 is SGHDT and CDR2 is YYEEEE. V lost 5 bases to trimming and J lost 1 base, with 10 bases between them. CDR3 length: 14 amino acids. CDR3 in DNA: TGTGCCAGCAGTTATGACATGAGCAATCAGCCCCAGCATTTT. Translated, it gives CASSYDMSNQPQHF. Full variable domain (missing parts from reference TRBV5-6 and TRBJ1-5): DAGVTQSPTHLIKTRGQQVTLRCSPKSGHDTVSWYQQALGQGPQFIFQYYEEEERQRGNFPDRFSGHQFPNYSSELNVNALLLGDSALYLCASSYDMSNQPQHFGDGTRLSIL.